This T cell receptor beta chain was identified during a study of graft-versus-host responses after intestinal transplantation. Whole-study findings and limits: GvH clones detected in recipient marrow included some appearing first in ileum or blood.

Graft material was processed, releasing intraepithelial and lamina propria lymphocytes. The CDR3 sequence is 14 residues long. Per germline, CDR1 SGHRS and CDR2 YFSETQ. The trim removed 3 bases at V and 5 bases at J, leaving 4 bases unmatched. Method: immunoSEQ multiplex PCR; TCRdb's copy keeps in-frame clones and lacks some. The table shows tens of thousands of clones, with roughly 87% occurring only once. In regard to this clone: Its matching antigen is unknown.

The sample consisted of ileum tissue, taken 200 to 210 days after intestinal transplant. The source is a human patient who received an intestinal transplant, so some T cells may come from the graft donor. V is TRBV5-1 and J is TRBJ2-3, with 9 bases identical to TRBD2. The CDR3 spells CASSSSSGIDTQYF. CDR3 sequence (DNA): TGCGCCAGCAGCTCTTCTAGCGGGATAGATACGCAGTATTTT.